The rows below give T cell receptor beta chains drawn from one sample of a study of breast tumors, draining lymph nodes, adjacent tissues. TCRdb re-called the multiplex PCR reads with MiXCR, one entry per CDR3 protein. The sample carries some 140,000 distinct CDR3 sequences, over 20% recorded once. Sequenced sample: axillary lymph node tissue. The receptors here all came from a female donor with breast cancer. Some clones in this sample may be carry-over from other donors' samples. Both conserved end residues are trimmed from each CDR3.

CDR3aa | j_gene | v_gene
ASSHRVLYQPQH | TRBJ1-5 | TRBV28
SAATSGSFNEQF | TRBJ2-1 | TRBV20-1
ASSSPTGQGNTIY | TRBJ1-3 | TRBV12-3/TRBV12-4
ASSLPGLINEQF | TRBJ2-1 | TRBV6-5
ASSAGGGSGNTIY | TRBJ1-3 | TRBV7-2
AWSGDSEYNSPLH | TRBJ1-6 | TRBV30
ASSSGYRDRDEIQY | TRBJ2-5 | TRBV27
ASSLAPPHEQY | TRBJ2-7 | TRBV7-2
ASSSTAGYGYT | TRBJ1-2 | TRBV7-9
ASSLSGARYGYT | TRBJ1-2 | TRBV12-3/TRBV12-4
ASRQTGMGNQPQH | TRBJ1-5 | TRBV28
ASSFRLAGANEQF | TRBJ2-1 | TRBV7-8
ASSVDNKGGIQY | TRBJ2-4 | TRBV9
ATVQLAGAGELF | TRBJ2-2 | TRBV15
ASSEAGGGSYGYT | TRBJ1-2 | TRBV7-2
ASSLAHGTVQETQY | TRBJ2-5 | TRBV5-1
ASSSRRTGITYEQY | TRBJ2-7 | TRBV2
ASSTGLNEKLF | TRBJ1-4 | TRBV2
ASSIDLRPETQY | TRBJ2-5 | TRBV19
ASSEAPRTGTQEQY | TRBJ2-7 | TRBV2
ASSDLIFRADTQY | TRBJ2-3 | TRBV6-1
ASSRFLTGGFYEQY | TRBJ2-7 | TRBV7-9
ASSLWRSQETQY | TRBJ2-5 | TRBV28
ASSPTGLSTDTQY | TRBJ2-3 | TRBV9
ASSDTGLAEPSTDTQY | TRBJ2-3 | TRBV7-9
SVEQGRSGELF | TRBJ2-2 | TRBV29-1
ATSRDGASDRDGYT | TRBJ1-2 | TRBV15
SARPPDRGVGYT | TRBJ1-2 | TRBV20-1
ASSATGYEQF | TRBJ2-1 | TRBV9
SARDWRTGLANEKLF | TRBJ1-4 | TRBV20-1
SAHFQQRYEQY | TRBJ2-7 | TRBV20-1
ASGRGQGISNQPQH | TRBJ1-5 | TRBV7-8
ASSEWASGIGELF | TRBJ2-2 | TRBV6-4
ASGPTHRGSGANVLT | TRBJ2-6 | TRBV12-5
SAREARYTDTQY | TRBJ2-3 | TRBV20-1
ASSLVRTVAGELF | TRBJ2-2 | TRBV7-8
ASSLAVLAGADSYEQY | TRBJ2-7 | TRBV5-1